This T cell receptor (beta chain) was sequenced for a study of regulatory T cells in long-lasting Graves disease. The time point denotes: newly diagnosed GD, antithyroid drugs for less than 3 months. RNA from PBMCs was the source of the TCR library. All patients originated from an endocrinology department located in Xi'an, China. Trimming at V came to 5 bases and at J to 0 bases, leaving 13 bases not matched to a gene. In germline, CDR1 is LNHDA, CDR2 SQIVND (reference sequence). There are 19 residues in the CDR3. Libraries of TCR beta came from iRepertoire HTBI primers plus Arm-PCR of CDR3 regions. TCRdb re-called the multiplex PCR reads with MiXCR, one entry per CDR3 protein. The data show 560,000 or so distinct CDR3 sequences, about 16% seen once. These data were also reused for a study on T cells in Graves' hyperthyroidism and ophthalmopathy. That investigation notes: Patients having uncontrolled infection, another autoimmune disease, pregnancy or lactation were not included. A model of 13 V-J pairs discriminated ophthalmopathy from stable hyperthyroidism.

V and J are TRBV19 and TRBJ2-1, with 10 bases aligning to TRBD1. The clonotype was recovered from a man younger than 35 with Graves disease. Material: peripheral blood mononuclear cells (PBMCs), obtained at new diagnosis, from a patient treated with antithyroid drugs. The CDR3 spells CASSGGTGAALSSYNEQFF. CDR3 nucleotides: TGTGCCAGTAGTGGGGGGACAGGGGCCGCCCTCAGCTCCTACAATGAGCAGTTCTTC.